This paragraph covers one T cell receptor beta chain sequence. This clonotype was seen at least ten times. Its antigen target is currently unknown. Base qualities were left out, and no much larger clone turns up one base away. The TCR beta CDR3 regions were amplified from the RNA transcripts. The TCR CDR3 was subjected to a first round of RT-PCR using the HTBI primer set and the Qiagen OneStep RT-PCR kit. A second multiplex PCR round built the libraries, followed by size selection and purification. The libraries were sequenced on an Illumina HiSeq2000 using paired-end 100 bp reads. In the original analysis: SOAPnuke was used to process the raw data, with reads discarded if the reads contained adapters or uncalled bases, had a mean Phred below 15, or lacked an exact constant-primer or identifier match. COPE v1.2.5 was used to merge high-quality paired reads, and clonotypes were defined as unique nucleotide sequences. Clonotypes were aligned to IMGT TRBV, TRBD and TRBJ reference segments using MiTCR v1.1. Analysis was restricted to V-J combinations with a frequency above 0.0001, which covered roughly 99% of repertoires. The TCS score was defined as the ratio of F50 (clonal expansion) to E x V (chaos), calculated using BLOSUM62-based TCRdist between CDR3 peptides within each V-J. Welch's t-statistics and random forest reduced roughly 530 V-J features to 13, which were used in a naive Bayes classifier (R e1071). TCRdb cleaned the public reads at Q25 with fastp, built clones with MiXCR and kept in-frame beta chains. Identical CDR3 protein sequences are pooled into one entry, listed with their most common genes and DNA. The V and J calls were not made by the authors but by TCRdb's processing. This sample comprises approximately 610,000 distinct CDR3 sequences, 16% of them detected only once. The ten top clones hold more than 15% of the sample.

The entry originates in a study of T cells in Graves' hyperthyroidism and ophthalmopathy (dated by TCRdb to the late 2010s). The study in broad terms: Peripheral blood was sampled at the time of initial diagnosis, prior to any treatment. TCR V-J signatures able to tell the groups apart were searched for in a discovery cohort of some 100 patients, of whom roughly 42 had Graves' ophthalmopathy and 55 to 65 had stable Graves' hyperthyroidism. An independent validation cohort of fewer than 20 hyperthyroidism patients and more than 15 patients who later progressed to ophthalmopathy tested prospective prediction of ophthalmopathy. The 75 to 100 discovery patients were divided at random into training and test sets in a 7:3 ratio. Thyroid tissue and blood T-cell repertoires from several Graves' hyperthyroidism patients were also compared in the study. After sampling, hyperthyroidism patients received methimazole starting at 30 mg daily, and ophthalmopathy patients received high-dose intravenous methylprednisolone. The paper describes TCR Vbeta CDR3 sequencing of fewer than 150 peripheral blood samples, made up of around 41 ophthalmopathy patients, 70 to 75 hyperthyroidism patients and roughly 17 progressor patients.

What the study reported, not specific to this receptor: In validation, the model predicted progression to ophthalmopathy with roughly 66% sensitivity and around 72% specificity, a median of about 6.7 months before onset. Sample size was not statistically predetermined, and investigators were not blinded to group allocation. Blood samples also contained most of the expanded thyroid clonotypes (frequency above 0.001), which suggests that blood repertoires may reflect thyroid immune responses. A model built on a 13 V-J signature distinguished ophthalmopathy from stable hyperthyroidism, reaching 87.88% sensitivity and 81% to 83% specificity in cross-validation and 80%/75% in testing.

Graves' hyperthyroidism was defined as stable when no progression to ophthalmopathy occurred over 18 months of follow-up. Hyperthyroidism patients were newly diagnosed, had a disease duration of under 2 months, and were aged 18 to 65 years. Any patient with an uncontrolled infection, another autoimmune disease, pregnancy or lactation was excluded. Clinical symptoms, serum thyroxine and TRAb, thyroid ultrasound, and orbital computed tomography formed the basis for the diagnoses. Ficoll-Paque density gradient centrifugation was used to isolate PBMCs from about 10 ml of fresh peripheral blood. Trizol reagent was used to extract total RNA, and RNA quality was then checked on an Agilent 2100 Bioanalyzer. Measured from the cysteine to the phenylalanine, the CDR3 is 17 residues long. The read is trimmed to its CDR3 DNA, 51 bases read in frame from base 1. The germline V end is reduced by 2 bases and the J end by 6 bases; junction bases left unmatched: 12. CDR1 and CDR2 are read off the germline V gene as MNHEY and SVGEGT.

The TCR sequence derives from a young woman with Graves' hyperthyroidism. Sequencing was carried out using blood. The chain uses TRBV6-2 or TRBV6-3 and TRBJ1-5; TRBD1 lines up with 8 middle nucleotides. The sequence in DNA is TGTGCCAGCAGTTACGCAATCGACAGGGGACGACTTCAGCCCCAGCATTTT. Protein translation: CASSYAIDRGRLQPQHF.